The rows below give T cell receptor beta chains drawn from one sample of a study of blood T cell repertoires in COVID-19. The method was immunoSEQ multiplex PCR; TCRdb's version includes in-frame clones alone and lacks a portion of them. The repertoire consists of roughly 140,000 clones, with approximately 80% occurring once and the leading ten covering 10% to 15%. Sequenced input: peripheral blood. The origin of the receptors is a man aged 60 to 69 with active or convalescent COVID-19. Each CDR3 is given without its conserved first and last residue.

CDR3aa	len	v_gene
ASSSYRGLGETQY	13	TRBV11-2
ASSQENGASGNTIY	14	TRBV14
SVVPQAYEQY	10	TRBV29-1
ASSLDRTQGSETQY	14	TRBV5-1
ASSGPGKGTSSTGELF	16	TRBV27
ASSLGQVNTEAF	12	TRBV5-4
ASSHPLLGGNQPQH	14	TRBV4-1
ASSFLAAGGTGELF	14	TRBV11-2
SVIRVEEGGSNTQY	14	TRBV29-1
ASSSRQNTGELF	12	TRBV5-1
ASSLPGQISTDTQY	14	TRBV6-6
ASSPPTGRGNTEAF	14	TRBV19
ASSLRPRDSPLH	12	TRBV5-8
ASSGRGAGNSPLH	13	TRBV6-5
AISDRPGQGAQGHNSPLH	18	TRBV10-3
ASRLTPGLASEQY	13	TRBV4-2
ASSQGGQGEGSYGYT	15	TRBV4-3
SARTQGEQF	9	TRBV20-1
ASVNSGAAEQF	11	TRBV7-9
ASSRAGTGGAGNTIY	15	TRBV5-6
APRTVGRQVPYEQY	14	TRBV9
ASSPDRGLYSPLH	13	TRBV7-9
ASSEPNNSPLH	11	TRBV2
ATSRTTPGLAGADTQY	16	TRBV15
ATVTSGVYNEQF	12	TRBV28
ASSLVESGATEAF	13	TRBV7-8
AWSMGQEDNEQF	12	TRBV30
ASSQDLTGELF	11	TRBV3-1/TRBV3-2